This T cell receptor (beta chain) was recorded in a study of blood T cell repertoires in COVID-19. Study-level background: Whether acute or convalescent, the COVID-19 samples came from the United States, Italy and Spain. T cells, B-cell-depleted T cells, or PBMCs provided the cDNA or gDNA that served as material.

Measured with immunoSEQ multiplex PCR; TCRdb has only the in-frame clones, and not every one. The sample lists over 200,000 clones; about nine tenths were seen once. Germline loops: CDR1 SNHLY, CDR2 FYNNEI. The V gene lost 7 bases and the J gene lost 7 bases, with 28 bases spanning the gap. This CDR3 region has 18 residues. The chain recombines TRBV2 with TRBJ2-2; weak D call: TRBD2 (6 bases). Sample: peripheral blood. This TCR derives from a man aged 25-45 years with COVID-19, enrolled during active disease. CDR3 bases: TGTGCCAGCACCCGGCAGGGCGGGCGGGGTGGAGTTGGCGGGGAGCTGTTTTTT. It translates to CASTRQGGRGGVGGELFF.